The sequence of this T cell receptor (beta chain) was determined in a study of PD-1 blockade in mismatch repair-deficient tumors. Study as a whole: Patients had around twelve mismatch repair-deficient cancer types, all previously treated and progressing.

Every patient had mismatch repair deficiency by PCR or immunohistochemistry. TCRs were sequenced from three patients responding to pembrolizumab. Assay: immunoSEQ multiplex PCR; the TCRdb copy retains only in-frame clones and omits some. Seen here are about 120,000 clones, roughly nine tenths observed once, and the top ten hold about 13%. Notes on the study in general: After pembrolizumab, tumor-resident clones rose rapidly, then generally contracted before radiologic responses.

This CDR3 has 16 residues. The V end lost 5 bases, the J end lost 1 base, and 15 bases lay between the germline ends. The germline V gene has CDR1 SNHLY and CDR2 FYNNEI. Note on this clone: Its specificity is not known.

The chain carries TRBV2 and TRBJ2-4; TRBD2 might be the D (5 bases). Material: peripheral blood, obtained 44 weeks after starting pembrolizumab. The sequence was obtained from an adult with mismatch repair-deficient cancer. CDR3 DNA: TGTGCCAGCAGTCTGTTTCGGGGAAAGGCCAAAAACATTCAGTACTTC. Its translation is CASSLFRGKAKNIQYF.